The sequence of this TCR beta chain was determined in a study of blood T cell repertoires in COVID-19. Turning to the study itself: PBMCs, B-cell-depleted T cells, or T cells were the source of the cDNA or gDNA that made up the material.

The assay was immunoSEQ multiplex PCR, and TCRdb's table has in-frame clones only and misses some. The sample includes under 300,000 clones, under 90% of them seen just once. The sequence derives from a man between 18 and 35 years old who had recovered from COVID-19. The source material was PBMCs or T cells enriched from blood (not recorded which).

The CDR3 region has the DNA TGTGCCAGCAGTCTAGGCATGCAGGAGGTAGTGGAGCAGTTCTTC. Protein sequence: CASSLGMQEVVEQFF. The chain couples TRBV28 to TRBJ2-1, with a weak D call TRBD2 (5 bases). This CDR3 contains 15 residues. The germline CDR1 and CDR2 sequences are MDHEN and SYDVKM. Trimming took off 5 bases at V and 10 bases at J, with 21 bases between the two ends.